A selection of T cell receptor beta chains follows, all from one sample in a study of OX40 agonist ivuxolimab in advanced cancers. Assay: immunoSEQ multiplex PCR; the TCRdb copy retains only in-frame clones and omits some. Of 35,000 to 40,000 clones in the sample, 85% were seen once. The sample in question was CD4+ or CD8+ T cells sorted from blood, obtained in a trial of the OX40 agonist ivuxolimab. These receptors all come from an adult with an advanced solid tumor such as melanoma, head and neck, liver or kidney cancer. Each CDR3 is given without its conserved first and last residue. D genes are given only for firm matches. Some rows have no size entry. The others give once, few or many, or a class for an expanded clone.

once	14	TRBD1	TRBV11-2	TRBJ2-5	ASRPTTGARRETQY
.	16	.	TRBV15	TRBJ2-1	ATSRQRGQTPSYNEQF
.	10	.	TRBV5-4	TRBJ2-7	ASSLWGLEQY
.	13	TRBD1	TRBV6-1	TRBJ1-5	ASSRGQVSNQPQH
.	13	TRBD1	TRBV4-2	TRBJ1-6	ASSWGTGVNSPLH
.	14	.	TRBV4-1	TRBJ1-1	ASSPPGAGMNIEAF
.	11	.	TRBV30	TRBJ2-5	AWSSGNQETQY
.	13	TRBD2	TRBV7-3	TRBJ2-1	ASSLNAGVGNEQF
.	14	.	TRBV5-1	TRBJ1-6	ASRRDPVGYDSPLH
.	11	.	TRBV11-2	TRBJ1-5	ASSLGVPQPQH
.	14	.	TRBV9	TRBJ2-5	ASSVGRQGGGETQY
.	10	TRBD1	TRBV6-6	TRBJ2-4	ASTTGTGIQY
.	12	.	TRBV18	TRBJ2-7	ASSPGVPNYEQY
.	13	TRBD2	TRBV6-5	TRBJ2-3	ASSYSAGGADTQY
few	11	TRBD1	TRBV5-4	TRBJ1-1	ASSPTGDTEAF
.	11	TRBD1	TRBV19	.	AIKPGQTYEQY
.	10	.	TRBV28	TRBJ1-5	ASSEGEQPQH
few	14	TRBD1	TRBV7-8	TRBJ2-2	ASSPLQGADTGELF
once	11	.	TRBV28	TRBJ2-7	ASSLGGRGEQY
few	11	TRBD1	TRBV10-3	TRBJ1-2	AIKGTVFGGYT
.	13	TRBD1	TRBV6-5	TRBJ1-5	ASSYSGQRYQPQH
.	14	TRBD2	TRBV4-1	TRBJ2-7	ASSPPGGEGSYEQY
.	16	TRBD2	TRBV7-8	TRBJ2-2	ASSENSGGRPGAGELF
few	12	TRBD1	TRBV11-2	TRBJ2-7	ASSLGQGNYEQY
.	14	.	TRBV29-1	TRBJ1-3	SVELTGNHRGNTIY
.	12	.	TRBV6-6	TRBJ1-1	ASSYSGWSTEAF
.	12	TRBD2	TRBV9	TRBJ2-3	ASSVSGSTDTQY
.	12	.	TRBV11-3	TRBJ1-3	ASSPGTSGNTIY
few	11	.	TRBV6-5	TRBJ1-1	ASRGRLNTEAF
few	13	.	TRBV5-8	TRBJ1-3	ASSLQYSSGNTIY
.	13	TRBD1	TRBV5-1	TRBJ2-5	ASSVGTAPMETQY
.	14	.	TRBV6-6	TRBJ2-5	ASSSRAGPNQETQY
.	10	.	TRBV28	TRBJ2-1	ASTGNINEQF